This T cell receptor (beta chain) was captured by sequencing in a study of blood T cell repertoires in COVID-19. Study-wide context: The United States, Italy and Spain supplied acute and convalescent COVID-19 samples. From T cells, B-cell-depleted T cells, or PBMCs came the material, which was cDNA or gDNA.

V lost 6 bases and J 2 bases, leaving 11 bases between the germline ends. The CDR3 runs to 13 residues. Germline CDR1 MDHEN, CDR2 SYDVKM. In the study's own analysis: Estimated nucleated cell counts came from reference gene primer amplification. The method was immunoSEQ multiplex PCR; TCRdb's version includes in-frame clones alone and lacks a portion of them. That table supplies the V and J calls and clone size; D and trimming were determined from the DNA. The sample shows roughly 290,000 clones, around four fifths of them seen only once. The clonotype comes from a woman aged 45 to 65 with active or convalescent COVID-19. The sample comprised peripheral blood. This sequence joins TRBV28 and TRBJ2-7, with a weak D call TRBD2 (5 bases). The DNA for the CDR3 is TGTGCCAGCAGCCGGCGGGTACCCTACGAGCAGTACTTC. This gives the protein CASSRRVPYEQYF.